This T cell receptor (beta chain) was recorded in a study of CXCR3-negative and CXCR3-positive naive CD8 T cells. Each TRB cDNA library was prepared by 5' RACE (with UMI labels). TCRdb reanalyzed the 5' RACE reads, giving one entry per CDR3 protein sequence and no DNA. The sample includes some 7,000 distinct CDR3 sequences. Germline V gene lookup returns CDR1 DFQATT and CDR2 SNEGSKA (reference sequence). The CDR3 totals 14 residues. Its frequency marks this clonotype as medium-sized (0.01 to 0.1%). CD45RO-CCR7+CD27+CD95- was the phenotype of naive CD8+ T cells. The receptor was derived from a human donor in good health. Some clones in this sample may be carry-over from other donors' samples. This chain uses TRBV20-1 with TRBJ1-2; lacking DNA, the TRBD1 call made by TCRdb goes unchecked. The sequenced sample was naive CXCR3- CD8+ T cells from blood. Sample subset: CD45RO-CCR7+CD27+CD95- naive CD8+ T cells lacking CXCR3 (TNR3-). The CDR3 sequence: CSAIRTGSTYGYTF.